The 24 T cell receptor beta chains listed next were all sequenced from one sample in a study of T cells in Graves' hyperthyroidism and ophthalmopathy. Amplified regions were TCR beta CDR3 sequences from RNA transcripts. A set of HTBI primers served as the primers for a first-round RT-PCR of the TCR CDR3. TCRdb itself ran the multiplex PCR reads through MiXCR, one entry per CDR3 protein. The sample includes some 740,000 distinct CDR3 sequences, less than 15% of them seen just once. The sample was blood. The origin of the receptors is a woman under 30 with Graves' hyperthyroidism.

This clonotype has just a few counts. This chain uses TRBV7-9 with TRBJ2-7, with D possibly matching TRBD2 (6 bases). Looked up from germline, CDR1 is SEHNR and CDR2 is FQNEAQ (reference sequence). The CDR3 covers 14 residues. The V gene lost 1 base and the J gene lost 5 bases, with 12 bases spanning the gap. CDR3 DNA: TGTGCCAGCAGCTTAGGCCTAGCGAGCCACGAGCAGTACTTC. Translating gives CASSLGLASHEQYF. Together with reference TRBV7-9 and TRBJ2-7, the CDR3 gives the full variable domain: DTGVSQNPRHKITKRGQNVTFRCDPISEHNRLYWYRQTLGQGPEFLTYFQNEAQLEKSRLLSDRFSAERPKGSFSTLEIQRTEQGDSAMYLCASSLGLASHEQYFGPGTRLTVT.

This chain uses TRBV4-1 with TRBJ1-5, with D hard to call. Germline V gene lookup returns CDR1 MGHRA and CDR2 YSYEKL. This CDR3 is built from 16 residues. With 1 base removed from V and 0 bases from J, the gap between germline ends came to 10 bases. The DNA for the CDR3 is TGCGCCAGCAGCCAAGGGAAGGGTAATAGCAATCAGCCCCAGCATTTT. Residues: CASSQGKGNSNQPQHF.

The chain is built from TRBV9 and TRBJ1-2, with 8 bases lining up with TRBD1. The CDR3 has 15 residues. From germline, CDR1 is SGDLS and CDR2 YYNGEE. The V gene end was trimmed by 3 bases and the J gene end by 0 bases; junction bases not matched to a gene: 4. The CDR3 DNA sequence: TGTGCCAGCAGCGCGTGGGGACAGGCTAACTATGGCTACACCTTC. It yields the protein CASSAWGQANYGYTF. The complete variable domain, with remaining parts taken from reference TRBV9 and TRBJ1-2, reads DSGVTQTPKHLITATGQRVTLRCSPRSGDLSVYWYQQSLDQGLQFLIQYYNGEERAKGNILERFSAQQFPDLHSELNLSSLELGDSALYFCASSAWGQANYGYTFGSGTRLTVV.

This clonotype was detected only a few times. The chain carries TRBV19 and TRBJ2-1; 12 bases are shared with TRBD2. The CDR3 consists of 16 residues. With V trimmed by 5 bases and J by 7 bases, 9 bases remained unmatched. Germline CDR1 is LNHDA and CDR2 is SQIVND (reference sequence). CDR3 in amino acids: CASSHTSGRWANEQFF. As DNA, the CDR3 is TGTGCCAGTAGTCACACTAGCGGGAGGTGGGCAAATGAGCAGTTCTTC.

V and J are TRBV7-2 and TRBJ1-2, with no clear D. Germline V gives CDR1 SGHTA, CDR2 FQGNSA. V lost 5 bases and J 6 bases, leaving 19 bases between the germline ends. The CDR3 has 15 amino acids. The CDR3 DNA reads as TGTGCCAGCAGCCAGCTGGGAGGGAGAATGGATGGCTACACCTTC. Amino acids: CASSQLGGRMDGYTF.

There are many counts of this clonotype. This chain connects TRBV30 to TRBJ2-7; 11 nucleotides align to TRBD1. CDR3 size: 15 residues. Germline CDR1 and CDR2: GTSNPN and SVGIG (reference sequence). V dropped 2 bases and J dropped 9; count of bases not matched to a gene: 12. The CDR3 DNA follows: TGTGCCTGGAGTCCCTCGAGGGGACAGGGGGGTCGGCAGTACTTC. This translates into CAWSPSRGQGGRQYF.

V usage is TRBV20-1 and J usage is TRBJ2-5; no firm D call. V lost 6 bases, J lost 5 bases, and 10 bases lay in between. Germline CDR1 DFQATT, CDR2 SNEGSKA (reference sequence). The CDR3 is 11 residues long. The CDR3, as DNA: TGCAGTGCCGCCGTTGGGGAGACCCAGTACTTC. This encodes CSAAVGETQYF.

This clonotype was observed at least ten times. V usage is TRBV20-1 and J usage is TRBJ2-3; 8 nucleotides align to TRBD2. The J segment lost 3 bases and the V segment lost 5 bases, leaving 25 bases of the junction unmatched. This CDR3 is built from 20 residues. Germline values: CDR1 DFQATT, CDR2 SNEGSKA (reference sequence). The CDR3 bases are TGCAGTGCTCCGAAGCCACCACATGCAATAGCGGGAATAGGTACAGATACGCAGTATTTT. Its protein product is CSAPKPPHAIAGIGTDTQYF.

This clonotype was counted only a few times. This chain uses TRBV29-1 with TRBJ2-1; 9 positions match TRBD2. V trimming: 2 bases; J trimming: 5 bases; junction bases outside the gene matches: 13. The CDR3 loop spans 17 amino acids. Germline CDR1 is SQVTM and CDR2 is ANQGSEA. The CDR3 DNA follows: TGCAGCGTTGAAAAGCTAGCGGGAAGGGGTAGGAACAATGAGCAGTTCTTC. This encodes CSVEKLAGRGRNNEQFF.

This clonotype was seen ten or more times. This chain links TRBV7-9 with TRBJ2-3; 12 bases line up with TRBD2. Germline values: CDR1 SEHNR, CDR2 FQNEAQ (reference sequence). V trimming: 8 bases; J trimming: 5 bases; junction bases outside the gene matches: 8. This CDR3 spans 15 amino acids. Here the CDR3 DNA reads TGTGCCAGCTTTACGAGGACTAGCGGGAAAGATACGCAGTATTTT. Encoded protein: CASFTRTSGKDTQYF.

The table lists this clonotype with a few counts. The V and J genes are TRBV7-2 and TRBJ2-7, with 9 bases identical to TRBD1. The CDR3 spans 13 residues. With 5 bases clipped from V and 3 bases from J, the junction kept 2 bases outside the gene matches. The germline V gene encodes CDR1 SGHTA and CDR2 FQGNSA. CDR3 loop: CASSQTGGYEQYF. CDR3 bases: TGTGCCAGCAGCCAGACAGGGGGCTACGAGCAGTACTTC.

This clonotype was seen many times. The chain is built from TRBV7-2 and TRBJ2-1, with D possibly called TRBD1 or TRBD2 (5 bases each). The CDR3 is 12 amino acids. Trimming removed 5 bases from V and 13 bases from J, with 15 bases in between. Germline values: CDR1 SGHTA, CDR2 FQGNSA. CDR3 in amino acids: CASSRDRRGQFF. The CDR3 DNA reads TGTGCCAGCAGCCGGGACCGACGGGGCCAGTTCTTC.

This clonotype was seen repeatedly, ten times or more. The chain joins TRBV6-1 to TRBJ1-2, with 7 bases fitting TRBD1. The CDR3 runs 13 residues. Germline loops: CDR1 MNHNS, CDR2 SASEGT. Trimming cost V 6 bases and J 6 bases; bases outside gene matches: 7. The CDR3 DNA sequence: TGTGCCAGCAGCTTGACAGGGTTTAATGGCTACACCTTC. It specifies CASSLTGFNGYTF.

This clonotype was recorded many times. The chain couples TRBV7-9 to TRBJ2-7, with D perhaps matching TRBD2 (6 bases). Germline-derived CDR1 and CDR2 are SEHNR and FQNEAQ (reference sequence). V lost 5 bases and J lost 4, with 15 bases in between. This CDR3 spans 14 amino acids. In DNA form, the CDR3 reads TGTGCCAGCAGCCCCCGAGGGAGGCGTTACGAGCAGTACTTC. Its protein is CASSPRGRRYEQYF.

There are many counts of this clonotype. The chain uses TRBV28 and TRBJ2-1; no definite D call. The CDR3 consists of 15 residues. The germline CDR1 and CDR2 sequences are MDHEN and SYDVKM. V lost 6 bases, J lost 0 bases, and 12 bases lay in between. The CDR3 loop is CASSRRRSSYNEQFF. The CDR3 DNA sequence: TGTGCCAGCAGCCGCAGAAGAAGCTCCTACAATGAGCAGTTCTTC.

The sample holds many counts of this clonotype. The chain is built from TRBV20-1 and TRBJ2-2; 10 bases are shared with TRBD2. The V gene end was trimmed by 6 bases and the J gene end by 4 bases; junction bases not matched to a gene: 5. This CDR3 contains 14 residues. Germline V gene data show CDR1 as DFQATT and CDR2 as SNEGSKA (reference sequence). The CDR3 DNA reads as TGCAGTGCACCGATAGCGGGAGGCACCGGGGAGCTGTTTTTT. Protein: CSAPIAGGTGELFF.

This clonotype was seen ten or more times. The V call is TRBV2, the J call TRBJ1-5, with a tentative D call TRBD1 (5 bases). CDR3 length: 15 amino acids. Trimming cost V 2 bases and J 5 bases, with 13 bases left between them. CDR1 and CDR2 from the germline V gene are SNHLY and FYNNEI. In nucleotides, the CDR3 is TGTGCCAGCAGTGAACAGGGAGCGCTTCATCAGCCCCAGCATTTT. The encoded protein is CASSEQGALHQPQHF.

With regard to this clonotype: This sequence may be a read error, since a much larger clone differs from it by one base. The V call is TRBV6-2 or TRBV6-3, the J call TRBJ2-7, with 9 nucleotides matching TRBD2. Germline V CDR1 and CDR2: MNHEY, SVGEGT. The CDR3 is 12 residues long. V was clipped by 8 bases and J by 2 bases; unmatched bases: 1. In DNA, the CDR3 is TGTGCCAGCGCTAGCGGGACCTACGAGCAGTACTTC. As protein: CASASGTYEQYF.

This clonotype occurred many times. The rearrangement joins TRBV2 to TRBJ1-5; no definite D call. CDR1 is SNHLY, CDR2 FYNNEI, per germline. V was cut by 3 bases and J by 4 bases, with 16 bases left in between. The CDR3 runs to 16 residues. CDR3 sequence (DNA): TGTGCCAGCAGTGACCGCGGACGCCGTCCTAATCAGCCCCAGCATTTT. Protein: CASSDRGRRPNQPQHF.

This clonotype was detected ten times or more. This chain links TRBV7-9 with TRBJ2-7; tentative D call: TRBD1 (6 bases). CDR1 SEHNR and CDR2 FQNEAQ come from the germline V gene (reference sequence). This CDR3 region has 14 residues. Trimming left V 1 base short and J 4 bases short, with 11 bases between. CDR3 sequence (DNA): TGTGCCAGCAGCTTAGGGGGGACACCTTACGAGCAGTACTTC. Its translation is CASSLGGTPYEQYF.

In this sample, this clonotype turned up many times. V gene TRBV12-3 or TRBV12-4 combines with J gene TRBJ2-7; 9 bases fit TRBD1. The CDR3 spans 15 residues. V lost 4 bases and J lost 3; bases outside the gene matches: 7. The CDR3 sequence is CASSSPGTGSYEQYF. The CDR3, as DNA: TGTGCCAGCAGTTCGCCCGGGACAGGGAGCTACGAGCAGTACTTC.

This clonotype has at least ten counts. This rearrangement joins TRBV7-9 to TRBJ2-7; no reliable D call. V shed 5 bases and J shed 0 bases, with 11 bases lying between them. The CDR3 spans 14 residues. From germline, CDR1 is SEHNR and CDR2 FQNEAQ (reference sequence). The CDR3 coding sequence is TGTGCCAGCAGCGCCGGACGGTCCTCCTACGAGCAGTACTTC. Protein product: CASSAGRSSYEQYF.

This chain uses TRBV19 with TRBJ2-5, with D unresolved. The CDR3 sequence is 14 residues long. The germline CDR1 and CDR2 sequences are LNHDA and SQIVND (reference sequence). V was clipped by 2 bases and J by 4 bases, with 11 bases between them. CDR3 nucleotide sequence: TGTGCCAGTAGTATATACGGTTCTCCAGAGACCCAGTACTTC. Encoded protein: CASSIYGSPETQYF.

Here the CDR3 DNA reads TGTGCCAGCAGCTCCGAAGGGGGAGTCCATGAGCAGTTCTTC. Its translation: CASSSEGGVHEQFF. This chain connects TRBV13 to TRBJ2-1; D is possibly TRBD1 (6 bases). V lost 4 bases to trimming and J lost 8 bases, with 15 bases between them. CDR1 PRHDT and CDR2 FYEKMQ come from the germline V gene (reference sequence). The CDR3 totals 14 residues. The full variable domain, with the rest looked up from reference TRBV13 and TRBJ2-1, is AAGVIQSPRHLIKEKRETATLKCYPIPRHDTVYWYQQGPGQDPQFLISFYEKMQSDKGSIPDRFSAQQFSDYHSELNMSSLELGDSALYFCASSSEGGVHEQFFGPGTRLTVL.